These 16 T cell receptor beta chains originate from one sample sequenced in a study of T cell repertoires in cytomegalovirus infection. TCRdb reanalysed the reads using MiXCR and keeps one entry per CDR3 protein. The sample has approximately 1,000,000 distinct CDR3 sequences; roughly 30% are singletons. These receptors' targets are unknown. The material sequenced was cultured CD8+ T cells from PBMCs, taken from culture after CMV antigen stimulation. The receptors shown here come from a human donor in good health (CMV status not recorded). Some clones in this sample may be carry-over from other donors' samples.

This clonotype came up many times. V is TRBV5-6 and J is TRBJ2-2; D call uncertain. The germline V and J ends were trimmed by 1 base and 3 bases, with 7 bases remaining between them. The length of the CDR3 is 14 residues. From germline, CDR1 is SGHDT and CDR2 YYEEEE. The CDR3 spells CASSLPIDTGELFF. DNA of the CDR3: TGTGCCAGCAGCTTGCCGATTGACACCGGGGAGCTGTTTTTT.

This clonotype has only a few counts. The chain couples TRBV6-6 to TRBJ2-7; D perhaps matches TRBD2 (7 bases). Trimming took off 8 bases at V and 6 bases at J, with 20 bases between the two ends. The CDR3 totals 14 residues. In germline, CDR1 is MNHNY, CDR2 SVGAGI (reference sequence). The DNA of the CDR3 is TGTGCCAGCCACCTGGGGGGGGGCCAGGTCGAGCAGTACTTC. This codes for CASHLGGGQVEQYF.

This clonotype was seen a handful of times. V usage is TRBV12-3 or TRBV12-4 and J usage is TRBJ2-5; D remains unclear. This CDR3 has 15 residues. V gave up 2 bases and J gave up 2 bases, with 12 bases separating them. The CDR3 region is CASSLTRRSQETQYF. In DNA, the CDR3 is TGTGCCAGCAGTTTAACCCGACGGTCACAAGAGACCCAGTACTTC.

As to this clonotype: A junction end diverges from the germline sequence, so it may reflect a read error. The chain couples TRBV27 to TRBJ2-5; TRBD2 matches 10 bases. Germline V gives CDR1 MNHEY, CDR2 SMNVEV (reference sequence). This CDR3 has 16 amino acids. CDR3 residues: CANSPIAGGGQETQYF. As DNA, the CDR3 is TGTGCCAACAGTCCCATAGCGGGGGGTGGGCAAGAGACCCAGTACTTC.

This chain joins TRBV27 and TRBJ2-7; 9 nucleotides agree with TRBD1. With 5 bases clipped from V and 6 bases from J, the junction kept 11 bases outside the gene matches. The length of the CDR3 is 15 residues. Germline V gene sequence: CDR1 MNHEY, CDR2 SMNVEV (reference sequence). CDR3 in DNA: TGTGCCAGCAGTCTCTCCGGGACAGGGAGTCGCGAGCAGTACTTC. Its translation is CASSLSGTGSREQYF.

The table lists this clonotype with a count of one. The chain joins TRBV12-3 or TRBV12-4 to TRBJ2-1; TRBD1 matches 7 bases. CDR3 size: 15 residues. With V trimmed by 6 bases and J by 8 bases, 13 bases remained unmatched. The DNA for the CDR3 is TGTGCCAGCAGCCTCGGGACAGCCCCGTGGGATGAGCAGTTCTTC. It translates to CASSLGTAPWDEQFF.

This clonotype was seen a few times. The chain links TRBV28 to TRBJ2-2, with 7 bases aligning to TRBD1. This CDR3 has 14 residues. Unmatched junction bases numbered 3, after V lost 8 bases and J lost 0 bases. CDR1 and CDR2 from the germline V gene are MDHEN and SYDVKM. Here the CDR3 reads CASSGQTNTGELFF. In DNA, the CDR3 is TGTGCCAGCTCGGGACAGACGAACACCGGGGAGCTGTTTTTT.

This clonotype was recorded a few times. The V and J genes are TRBV12-3 or TRBV12-4 and TRBJ1-1; 7 nucleotides agree with TRBD1. V was clipped by 5 bases and J by 6 bases; unmatched bases: 6. The CDR3 consists of 13 residues. CDR3 coding DNA: TGTGCCAGCAGTACCGGACAGGAGGCTGAAGCTTTCTTT. Translating gives CASSTGQEAEAFF.

V is TRBV20-1 and J is TRBJ2-1, with TRBD1 identical over 11 bases. Germline CDR1 DFQATT, CDR2 SNEGSKA (reference sequence). V gave up 8 bases and J gave up 5 bases; unmatched junction bases: 5. The CDR3 has 13 residues. The CDR3 nucleotides are TGCAGTAGTGGGGACAGGGGGAACAATGAGCAGTTCTTC. Translated, it gives CSSGDRGNNEQFF.

This clonotype was picked up a small number of times. The junction differs from germline at one of its ends, possibly a read error. The V call is TRBV6-1, the J call TRBJ2-3; D gene uncertain. This CDR3 spans 15 amino acids. Germline V CDR1 and CDR2: MNHNS, SASEGT. The CDR3 region has the DNA TGTGTCAGCAGCCACACGGATGGAGACTCAGATACGCAGTATTTT. Its translation: CVSSHTDGDSDTQYF.

A few counts support this clonotype. This sequence joins TRBV7-9 and TRBJ1-3; tentatively, D is TRBD1 (6 bases). The CDR3 spans 16 residues. Germline V CDR1 and CDR2: SEHNR, FQNEAQ (reference sequence). The V end lost 5 bases, the J end lost 3 bases, and 17 bases lay between the germline ends. As DNA, the CDR3 is TGTGCCAGCAGCGCCCGCCGGGACACGAGTGGAAACACCATATATTTT. Translating it yields CASSARRDTSGNTIYF. Full variable domain (remainder filled in from reference TRBV7-9 and TRBJ1-3): DTGVSQNPRHKITKRGQNVTFRCDPISEHNRLYWYRQTLGQGPEFLTYFQNEAQLEKSRLLSDRFSAERPKGSFSTLEIQRTEQGDSAMYLCASSARRDTSGNTIYFGEGSWLTVV.

The CDR3 region is CASSRRRGGTDTQYF. CDR3 nucleotide sequence: TGTGCCAGTTCCCGCCGACGGGGCGGCACAGATACGCAGTATTTT. V is TRBV12-3 or TRBV12-4 and J is TRBJ2-3, with D perhaps matching TRBD1 or TRBD2 (5 bases each). The CDR3 length is 15 residues. V was shortened by 9 bases and J by 1 base, with 17 bases between the two germline ends.

As for this clonotype: It may be a read error: a sequence one base away is much more abundant. The chain recombines TRBV27 with TRBJ1-5, with D possibly matching TRBD1 (5 bases). The V and J ends lost 5 bases and 7 bases respectively, with 12 bases between them. Germline CDR1 and CDR2: MNHEY and SMNVEV (reference sequence). The CDR3 totals 13 residues. The CDR3 is CASSIGRGQPQHF. The DNA of the CDR3 is TGTGCCAGCAGTATCGGACGGGGCCAGCCCCAGCATTTT.

The chain employs TRBV6-5 and TRBJ2-6; no reliable D call. Trimming removed 6 bases at V and 0 bases at J, with 12 bases between. The CDR3 has 16 amino acids. Germline V gene lookup returns CDR1 MNHEY and CDR2 SVGAGI. In nucleotides, the CDR3 is TGTGCCAGCAGCGGCAGCCGAATCTCTGGGGCCAACGTCCTGACTTTC. Amino acids: CASSGSRISGANVLTF.

This clonotype was seen repeatedly, ten times or more. The chain joins TRBV12-3 or TRBV12-4 to TRBJ1-2; D call uncertain. The CDR3 is 12 residues long. V lost 3 bases, J lost 10 bases, and 12 bases lay in between. The CDR3 here is CASSLGRFYYTF. CDR3 sequence (DNA): TGTGCCAGCAGTTTGGGTAGATTTTACTACACCTTC.

The J gene is TRBJ1-1, the V gene TRBV20-1, with unresolved D. There are 14 residues in the CDR3. Per the germline V gene, CDR1 is DFQATT and CDR2 is SNEGSKA (reference sequence). V lost 1 base, J lost 6 bases, and 15 bases lay in between. The CDR3 region has the DNA TGCAGTGCTAGAGGGGGAGGGCTCCTGGCTGAAGCTTTCTTT. Translated: CSARGGGLLAEAFF.